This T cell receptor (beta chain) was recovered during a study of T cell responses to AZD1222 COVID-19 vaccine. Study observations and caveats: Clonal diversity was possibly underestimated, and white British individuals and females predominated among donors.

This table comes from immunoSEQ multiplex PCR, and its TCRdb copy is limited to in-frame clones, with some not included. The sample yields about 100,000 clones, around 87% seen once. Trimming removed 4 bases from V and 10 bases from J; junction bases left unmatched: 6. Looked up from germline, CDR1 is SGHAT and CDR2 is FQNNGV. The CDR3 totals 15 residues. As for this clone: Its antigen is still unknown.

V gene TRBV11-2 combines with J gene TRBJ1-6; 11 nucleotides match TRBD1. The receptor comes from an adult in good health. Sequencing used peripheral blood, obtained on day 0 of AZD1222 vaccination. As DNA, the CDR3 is TGTGCCAGCAGCTCCGGACAGGGGGCTCTATCACCCCTCCACTTT. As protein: CASSSGQGALSPLHF.